This TCR beta chain is drawn from a study of T cell responses to AZD1222 COVID-19 vaccine. Notes on this clone: Its antigen is not known.

Researchers grouped second doses given at about 4 or about 12 weeks into one pool. The repertoire was sequenced with immunoSEQ multiplex PCR; TCRdb's copy has only in-frame clones and lacks some. Of some 53,000 clones in the sample, roughly 87% were seen once. CDR1 SGDLS and CDR2 YYNGEE come from the germline V gene. The CDR3 totals 15 residues. V lost 3 bases, J lost 6 bases, and 15 bases lay in between. Study findings and constraints: Sampled repertoires all dated from after the peak T cell response.

The chain links TRBV9 to TRBJ2-2; D remains ambiguous. Material: peripheral blood, obtained 28 days after the second AZD1222 dose. This clonotype originated in an adult who received the AZD1222 COVID-19 vaccine. Written as DNA, the CDR3 is TGTGCCAGCAGCGCCGATAAATCCCCCCCCGGGGAGCTGTTTTTT. Translation gives CASSADKSPPGELFF.